The rows below give T cell receptor beta chains drawn from one sample of a study of T cells in Graves' hyperthyroidism and ophthalmopathy. TCRdb re-derived calls from the multiplex PCR reads in MiXCR, one entry per CDR3 protein. The repertoire holds more than 500,000 distinct CDR3 sequences, roughly 15% seen once, with approximately 32% in the top ten. The sample comprised blood. Every receptor here comes from a woman aged 25-40 years with Graves' ophthalmopathy. Both conserved end residues are part of each CDR3. Each record gives: V gene, CDR3 protein.

TRBV6-1 | CASSERRLWPQHF
TRBV3-1 | CASSQDTRGVNEQFF
TRBV7-2 | CASSQTGTAAYEQYF
TRBV7-9 | CASSLAGGGGGYSYEQYF
TRBV18 | CASSPKLGETQYF
TRBV6-1 | CARNQRGRRGNYEQYF
TRBV5-1 | CASSLEEGGNTEAFF
TRBV4-3 | CASSEAGQGPNEQFF
TRBV10-3 | CAISESTREATNEKLFF
TRBV20-1 | CSAVRREDGHTQYF
TRBV11-3 | CASSPRLAGTGELFF
TRBV6-2/TRBV6-3 | CASSPVRLSSYEQYF
TRBV11-1 | CASSLHPPWNRTYGYTF
TRBV6-1 | CASSPLGSWAQPQHF
TRBV12-5 | CASLDGLNTEAFF